A single sample is the source of the 30 T cell receptor beta chains below, sequenced in a study of blood T cell repertoires in COVID-19. The assay was immunoSEQ multiplex PCR, and TCRdb's table has in-frame clones only and misses some. Of roughly 150,000 clones in the sample, under 90% were seen once. Sequenced sample: PBMCs or T cells enriched from blood (not recorded which). All receptors come from a middle-aged man who had recovered from COVID-19.

The chain is built from TRBV14 and TRBJ2-1; TRBD2 aligns across 7 bases. The CDR3 runs 17 residues. The V segment lost 4 bases and the J segment 0 bases; nucleotides outside the gene matches: 9. Germline V lookup: CDR1 SGHDN, CDR2 FVKESK. The CDR3 reads CASSPRYGGGSYNEQFF. DNA for the CDR3: TGTGCCAGCAGCCCCCGGTATGGCGGGGGCTCCTACAATGAGCAGTTCTTC.

The chain links TRBV5-4 to TRBJ2-1; TRBD2 aligns across 8 bases. The V gene end was trimmed by 3 bases and the J gene end by 4 bases; junction bases not matched to a gene: 6. Germline V gives CDR1 SGHNT, CDR2 YYREEE (reference sequence). This CDR3 comprises 15 residues. CDR3 loop: CASSSMAGGYNEQFF. CDR3 in DNA: TGTGCCAGCAGCTCTATGGCGGGGGGTTACAATGAGCAGTTCTTC.

The chain couples TRBV19 to TRBJ2-7; 14 bases agree with TRBD2. The CDR3 runs to 17 residues. V lost 3 bases to trimming and J lost 2 bases; unmatched junction nucleotides: 6. CDR1 is LNHDA, CDR2 SQIVND, per germline (reference sequence). The CDR3 DNA reads TGTGCCAGTAGTATCGGACTAGCGGGGGGCGGGACCTACGAGCAGTACTTC. It translates to CASSIGLAGGGTYEQYF.

A single count supports this clone. CDR3 DNA: TGTGCCAGCAGCTTGCGGTCACGTCAGGCGGGGGATACGCAGTATTTT. It encodes CASSLRSRQAGDTQYF. This chain links TRBV5-4 with TRBJ2-3, with TRBD2 as a possible D gene (6 bases). Germline V CDR1 and CDR2: SGHNT, YYREEE (reference sequence). The CDR3 runs to 16 residues. Between the trimmed V and J ends, which lost 1 base and 6 bases, there was a span of 18 bases.

With regard to this clone: At one end the junction does not follow the germline gene, possibly because of a read error. The rearrangement joins TRBV6-6 to TRBJ2-7; 9 bases agree with TRBD1. Germline assignment: CDR1 MNHNY and CDR2 SVGAGI (reference sequence). The CDR3 runs to 13 residues. The CDR3: CASSYSAGTGRTF. The CDR3, as DNA: TGTGCCAGCAGTTACTCGGCCGGGACAGGGAGGACCTTC.

V usage is TRBV7-9 and J usage is TRBJ1-6; no firm D call. This CDR3 spans 14 amino acids. Germline V CDR1 and CDR2: SEHNR, FQNEAQ (reference sequence). The V end lost 0 bases, the J end lost 9 bases, and 9 bases lay between the germline ends. CDR3 nucleotide sequence: TGTGCCAGCAGCTTAGCCGCAGTTACTTCACCCCTCCACTTT. Translation gives CASSLAAVTSPLHF. Full variable domain (missing parts from reference TRBV7-9 and TRBJ1-6): DTGVSQNPRHKITKRGQNVTFRCDPISEHNRLYWYRQTLGQGPEFLTYFQNEAQLEKSRLLSDRFSAERPKGSFSTLEIQRTEQGDSAMYLCASSLAAVTSPLHFGNGTRLTVT.

V is TRBV6-5 and J is TRBJ2-7; TRBD2 matches 9 bases. CDR1 and CDR2 from the germline V gene are MNHEY and SVGAGI. V lost 4 bases, J lost 6 bases, and 13 bases stayed unmatched. CDR3 length: 16 residues. CDR3 nucleotides: TGTGCCAGCAGTTTCGAGGCGGGTCTAGCGGGGAGCGAGCAGTACTTC. This sequence encodes CASSFEAGLAGSEQYF.

V and J are TRBV7-2 and TRBJ2-5; D is unresolved. Germline V gene sequence: CDR1 SGHTA, CDR2 FQGNSA. The CDR3 runs 13 residues. Trimming removed 4 bases at V and 4 bases at J, with 10 bases between. The CDR3 reads CASSSWSGETQYF. The CDR3 DNA is TGTGCCAGCAGCTCGTGGTCAGGAGAGACCCAGTACTTC.

The CDR3 region is CASSTSGIFQPQHF. The CDR3 DNA sequence: TGTGCCAGCTCAACATCAGGGATTTTTCAGCCCCAGCATTTT. The rearrangement uses TRBV18 and TRBJ1-5; TRBD1 might be the D (5 bases). Deletions cut 5 bases from V and 6 bases from J, with 14 bases between. Germline lookup yields CDR1 KGHSH and CDR2 LQKENI. This CDR3 spans 14 amino acids.

The rearrangement joins TRBV4-1 to TRBJ1-1; a possible D gene is TRBD1 (6 bases). This CDR3 region has 15 residues. V was trimmed by 2 bases and J by 6 bases, leaving 16 bases between them. Germline CDR1 MGHRA, CDR2 YSYEKL. In DNA, the CDR3 is TGCGCCAGCAGCCAAAACCACGCCTCAGGGGCTGAAGCTTTCTTT. Translated: CASSQNHASGAEAFF.

The chain has TRBV5-5 and TRBJ1-1; no clear D gene. Trimming cost V 2 bases and J 2 bases, with 10 bases left between them. This CDR3 is 14 amino acids long. The V gene's germline CDR1 is SGHKS and CDR2 YYEKEE (reference sequence). In DNA form, the CDR3 reads TGTGCCAGCAGCTTTGGCGGGGAAAACACTGAAGCTTTCTTT. The encoded protein is CASSFGGENTEAFF.

This clone was counted at least ten times. This chain connects TRBV4-1 to TRBJ2-7; 8 nucleotides align to TRBD2. The germline CDR1 and CDR2 sequences are MGHRA and YSYEKL. This CDR3 has 16 residues. V gave up 1 base and J gave up 6 bases; unmatched junction bases: 11. The CDR3 loop is CASSQVFRGGSGEQYF. The CDR3 DNA reads as TGCGCCAGCAGCCAAGTTTTCCGGGGGGGCTCTGGCGAGCAGTACTTC.

This clone was detected only a few times. The rearrangement uses TRBV24-1 and TRBJ2-7; weak D call: TRBD2 (5 bases). Trimming took 0 bases from V and 3 from J, leaving 11 bases between them. Germline-derived CDR1 and CDR2 are KGHDR and SFDVKD. The CDR3 spans 15 residues. This CDR3 is CATSDLRGINYEQYF. As DNA, the CDR3 is TGTGCCACCAGTGATTTGAGAGGGATCAACTACGAGCAGTACTTC.

V and J are TRBV5-6 and TRBJ2-3; the match to TRBD2 covers 13 bases. Germline V gives CDR1 SGHDT, CDR2 YYEEEE. This CDR3 has 16 amino acids. V lost 3 bases and J lost 7; bases outside the gene matches: 8. In DNA, the CDR3 is TGTGCCAGCAGCTCATTACTAGCGGGGGGGCGGAATACGCAGTATTTT. This codes for CASSSLLAGGRNTQYF.

The chain joins TRBV7-9 to TRBJ1-5; D is unresolved. In germline, CDR1 is SEHNR, CDR2 FQNEAQ (reference sequence). CDR3 length equals 12 residues. V lost 2 bases and J 6 bases, leaving 5 bases between the germline ends. The CDR3 sequence: CASSLTGQPQHF. In nucleotides, the CDR3 is TGTGCCAGCAGCTTAACGGGTCAGCCCCAGCATTTT.

This clone turned up a few times. This chain joins TRBV5-5 and TRBJ1-2; 7 bases line up with TRBD1. The CDR3 loop spans 12 amino acids. With V trimmed by 5 bases and J by 4 bases, 2 bases remained unmatched. In germline, CDR1 is SGHKS, CDR2 YYEKEE (reference sequence). CDR3 region: CASRGQTYGYTF. The CDR3 DNA sequence: TGTGCCAGCAGGGGACAGACCTATGGCTACACCTTC. The full variable domain, with the rest looked up from reference TRBV5-5 and TRBJ1-2, is DAGVTQSPTHLIKTRGQQVTLRCSPISGHKSVSWYQQVLGQGPQFIFQYYEKEERGRGNFPDRFSARQFPNYSSELNVNALLLGDSALYLCASRGQTYGYTFGSGTRLTVV.

This clone has only a few counts. The chain is built from TRBV2 and TRBJ2-3; D is perhaps TRBD2 (7 bases). The CDR3 runs to 16 residues. The germline gives CDR1 SNHLY, CDR2 FYNNEI. Trimming removed 6 bases at V and 4 bases at J, with 20 bases between. The CDR3 sequence: CASSYIGGVGADTQYF. CDR3 nucleotide sequence: TGTGCCAGCAGCTACATAGGGGGGGTAGGCGCAGATACGCAGTATTTT.

The J gene is TRBJ2-7, the V gene TRBV4-1; D is undetermined. V dropped 1 base and J dropped 7 bases, with 11 bases sitting between them. CDR3 length equals 13 residues. The germline CDR1 and CDR2 sequences are MGHRA and YSYEKL. The CDR3 bases are TGCGCCAGCAGCCAAGTTGGGCTCCGGGAGCAGTACTTC. This gives the protein CASSQVGLREQYF.

This clone showed up just once. The rearrangement links TRBV20-1 to TRBJ1-6; D call uncertain. CDR1 is DFQATT and CDR2 is SNEGSKA in the germline V gene (reference sequence). The length of the CDR3 is 10 residues. V was clipped by 3 bases and J by 8 bases, with 2 bases between them. CDR3: CSASYSPLHF. The CDR3 nucleotides are TGCAGTGCTAGCTATTCACCCCTCCACTTT.

The chain carries TRBV5-1 and TRBJ2-1; D possibly corresponds to TRBD2 (6 bases). The CDR3 is made up of 12 amino acids. CDR1 and CDR2 (germline): SGHRS, YFSETQ. V dropped 4 bases and J dropped 6 bases, with 8 bases sitting between them. The DNA of the CDR3 is TGCGCCAGCAGCCACGGGGGCAATGAGCAGTTCTTC. It specifies CASSHGGNEQFF.

V gene TRBV3-1 (or the pseudogene TRBV3-2) combines with J gene TRBJ1-5; perhaps TRBD1 as D (5 bases). There are 14 residues in the CDR3. In germline, CDR1 is LGHDT, CDR2 YNNKEL (reference sequence). V shed 4 bases and J shed 0 bases, with 7 bases lying between them. CDR3 residues: CASSPGSSNQPQHF. The CDR3 DNA sequence: TGTGCCAGCAGCCCAGGGTCTAGCAATCAGCCCCAGCATTTT.

The chain links TRBV7-3 to TRBJ1-5, with D uncertain. This CDR3 has 17 residues. The V end was cut by 4 bases, the J end by 0 bases, with 16 bases between. Germline V gene lookup returns CDR1 SGHTA and CDR2 FQGTGA. CDR3 sequence (DNA): TGTGCCAGCAGCTCAAGGGAGGTTTGCTATAGCAATCAGCCCCAGCATTTT. This gives the protein CASSSREVCYSNQPQHF.

The chain couples TRBV18 to TRBJ2-1; 9 positions agree with TRBD1. The CDR3 length is 15 residues. Trimming removed 2 bases from V and 3 bases from J; junction bases left unmatched: 2. The germline V gene encodes CDR1 KGHSH and CDR2 LQKENI. The CDR3 protein is CASSPGGQGYNEQFF. DNA for the CDR3: TGTGCCAGCTCACCAGGGGGACAGGGCTACAATGAGCAGTTCTTC.

The CDR3 nucleotides read TGTGCCAGCCTACCGCTTACAGGGGTATCATACAATGAGCAGTTCTTC. This codes for CASLPLTGVSYNEQFF. This chain joins TRBV11-2 and TRBJ2-1; 7 nucleotides align to TRBD1. V lost 8 bases to trimming and J lost 4 bases; unmatched junction nucleotides: 14. CDR1 and CDR2 from the germline V gene are SGHAT and FQNNGV. The CDR3 has 16 residues.

The rearrangement links TRBV7-2 to TRBJ1-1; TRBD1 matches 7 bases. J gave up 1 base and V 1 base, and 12 bases lay outside the gene matches. Germline V gives CDR1 SGHTA, CDR2 FQGNSA. This CDR3 region has 18 residues. This CDR3 is CASSLGSTGALGNTEAFF. The CDR3 DNA is TGTGCCAGCAGCTTAGGCTCCACAGGGGCCTTAGGGAACACTGAAGCTTTCTTT.

The chain recombines TRBV18 with TRBJ2-7; maybe TRBD1 (5 bases). Germline V gene sequence: CDR1 KGHSH, CDR2 LQKENI. The CDR3 has 13 residues. V was cut by 3 bases and J by 5 bases, with 11 bases left in between. The CDR3 reads CASSPQGLHEQYF. The CDR3 nucleotides are TGTGCCAGCTCACCTCAGGGTCTCCACGAGCAGTACTTC.

This clone was seen only once. The genes are TRBV6-5 and TRBJ2-5; D is perhaps TRBD1 (6 bases). Trimming cost V 7 bases and J 0 bases, with 9 bases left between them. From germline, CDR1 is MNHEY and CDR2 SVGAGI. The CDR3 contains 13 residues. Here the CDR3 reads CASNQGNQETQYF. CDR3 sequence (DNA): TGTGCCAGCAACCAGGGGAACCAAGAGACCCAGTACTTC.

The CDR3 spells CASSPPGLAGYNEQFF. The DNA of the CDR3 is TGTGCCAGCAGCCCGCCGGGACTAGCGGGGTACAATGAGCAGTTCTTC. The rearrangement joins TRBV5-8 to TRBJ2-1; TRBD2 agrees at 13 bases. This CDR3 has 16 amino acids. V trimming: 4 bases; J trimming: 4 bases; junction bases outside the gene matches: 5. CDR1 and CDR2 from the germline V gene are SGHTS and YDEGEE.

This chain links TRBV7-9 with TRBJ2-1, with TRBD1 identical over 7 bases. Trimming removed 5 bases from V and 5 bases from J; junction bases left unmatched: 21. CDR1 is SEHNR and CDR2 is FQNEAQ in the germline V gene (reference sequence). The CDR3 contains 19 residues. CDR3 region: CASSPKAGTGQSKNNEQFF. The CDR3 DNA follows: TGTGCCAGCAGCCCTAAGGCCGGGACGGGACAGTCAAAGAACAATGAGCAGTTCTTC. Full variable domain (missing parts from reference TRBV7-9 and TRBJ2-1): DTGVSQNPRHKITKRGQNVTFRCDPISEHNRLYWYRQTLGQGPEFLTYFQNEAQLEKSRLLSDRFSAERPKGSFSTLEIQRTEQGDSAMYLCASSPKAGTGQSKNNEQFFGPGTRLTVL.

The chain couples TRBV28 to TRBJ1-2, with 9 bases that match TRBD1. Per germline, CDR1 MDHEN and CDR2 SYDVKM. The CDR3 is 15 residues long. J gave up 2 bases and V 8 bases, and 9 bases lay outside the gene matches. The CDR3 protein is CASGSPGQGNYGYTF. DNA of the CDR3: TGTGCCAGCGGATCTCCGGGACAGGGAAACTATGGCTACACCTTC.